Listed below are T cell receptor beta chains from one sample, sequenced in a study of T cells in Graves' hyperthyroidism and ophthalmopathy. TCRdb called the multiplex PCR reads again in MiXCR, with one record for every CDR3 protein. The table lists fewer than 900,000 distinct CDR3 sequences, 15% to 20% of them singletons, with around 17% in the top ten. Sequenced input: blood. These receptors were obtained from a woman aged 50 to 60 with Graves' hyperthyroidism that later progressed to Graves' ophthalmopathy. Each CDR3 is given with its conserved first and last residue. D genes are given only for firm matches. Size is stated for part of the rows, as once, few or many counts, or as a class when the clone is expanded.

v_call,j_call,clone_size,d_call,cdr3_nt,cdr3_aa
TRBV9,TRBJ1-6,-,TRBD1,TGTGCCAGCAGCGTAGACGGGACAGGGTATTCACCCCTCCACTTT,CASSVDGTGYSPLHF
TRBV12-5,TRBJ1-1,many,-,TGTGCTAGTGGTTTGGTCCTTGGGGGTGAAGCTTTCTTT,CASGLVLGGEAFF
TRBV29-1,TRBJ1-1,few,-,TGCAGCATTCAATCGACGGAGAACACTGAAGCTTTCTTT,CSIQSTENTEAFF
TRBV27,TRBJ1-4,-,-,TGTGCCAGCAGCCCGGAGGGGGGTAATGAAAAACTGTTTTTT,CASSPEGGNEKLFF
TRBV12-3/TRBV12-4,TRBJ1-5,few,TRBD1,TGTGCCAGCAGCTCCAGGACAGGGGGCCATCAGCCCCAGCATTTT,CASSSRTGGHQPQHF
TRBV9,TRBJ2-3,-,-,TGTGCCAGCAGCGTAGGTGACAACACAGATACGCAGTATTTT,CASSVGDNTDTQYF
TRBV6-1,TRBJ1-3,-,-,TGTGCCAGCAGTGATAGAATTTCTGGAAACACCATATATTTT,CASSDRISGNTIYF
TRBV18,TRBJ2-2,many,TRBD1,TGTGCCAGCTCACCTAGGACAGGACCTACCGGGGAGCTGTTTTTT,CASSPRTGPTGELFF
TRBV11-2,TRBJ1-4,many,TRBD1,TGTGCCAGCAGCTCGACAGGGAGCACTAATGAAAAACTGTTTTTT,CASSSTGSTNEKLFF
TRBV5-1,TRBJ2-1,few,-,TGCGCCAGCACCCTCACGACGGGGTCCAATGAGCAGTTCTTC,CASTLTTGSNEQFF
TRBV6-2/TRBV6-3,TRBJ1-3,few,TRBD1,TGTGCCAGCAGACCCGGGACAGGCCAACTTGGGGGAAACACCATATATTTT,CASRPGTGQLGGNTIYF
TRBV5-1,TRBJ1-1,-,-,TGCGCCAGCAGCTTGGTGGATCACACTGAAGCTTTCTTT,CASSLVDHTEAFF
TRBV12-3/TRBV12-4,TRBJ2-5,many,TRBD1,TGTGCCAGCAGCAAGGCGGGCAGGGGGCAGGGAAAAGAGACCCAGTACTTC,CASSKAGRGQGKETQYF
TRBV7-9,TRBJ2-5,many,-,TGTGCCAGCAGCTTAGTGAGCAGGGAGGAAGAGACCCAGTACTTC,CASSLVSREEETQYF
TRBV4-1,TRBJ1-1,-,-,TGCGCCAGCAGCCAAGATTGGGGGGCGCTCGGCACTGAAGCTTTCTTT,CASSQDWGALGTEAFF
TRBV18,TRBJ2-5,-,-,TGTGCCAGCTCACCACCGAGCAGGGAAGACACCCAGTACTTC,CASSPPSREDTQYF
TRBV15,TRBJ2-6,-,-,TGTGCCACCAGCAGAGATCCGGGGTCTGGGGCCAACGTCCTGACTTTC,CATSRDPGSGANVLTF
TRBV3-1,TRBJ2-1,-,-,TGTGCCAGCAGCCAATGGGGCGGACGGAGCTCCTACAATGAGCAGTTCTTC,CASSQWGGRSSYNEQFF
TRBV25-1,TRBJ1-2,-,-,TGTGCCAGCACTTCAACAGGGTTTGATAACTATGGCTACACCTTC,CASTSTGFDNYGYTF
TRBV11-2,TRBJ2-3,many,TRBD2,TGTGCCAGCAGCTACGGACTAGCGGGGGGGCATACGCAGTATTTT,CASSYGLAGGHTQYF
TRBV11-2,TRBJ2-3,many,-,TGTGCCAGCCGCAACCCCACTAGCCCAGAGCCAGATACGCAGTATTTT,CASRNPTSPEPDTQYF
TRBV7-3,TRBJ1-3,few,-,TGTGCCAGCAGCAGTGTCGACGGTACTGGAAACACCATATATTTT,CASSSVDGTGNTIYF
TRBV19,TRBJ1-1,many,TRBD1,TGTGCCACCAAAAGGGACAGGGGGCGATACGCTGAAGCTTTCTTT,CATKRDRGRYAEAFF
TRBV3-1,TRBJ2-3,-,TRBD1,TGTGCCAGCAGCCAAGGCGAGTGGACAGGGGACGCAGATACGCAGTATTTT,CASSQGEWTGDADTQYF
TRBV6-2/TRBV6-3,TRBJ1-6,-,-,TGTGCCAGCAACTCCTTCGGGGGGACAAATTCACCCCTCCACTTT,CASNSFGGTNSPLHF
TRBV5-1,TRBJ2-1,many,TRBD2,TGCGCCAGCAGCTTGGAGCTAGCGGGGGGCCAATTAGATGAGCAGTTCTTC,CASSLELAGGQLDEQFF
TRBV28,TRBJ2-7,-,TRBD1,TGTGCCAGCAGTCCCGGGACAGGGGAGTTCCACGAGCAGTACTTC,CASSPGTGEFHEQYF
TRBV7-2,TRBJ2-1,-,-,TGTGCCAGCATCCTGACAGTCTCCTACAATGAGCAGTTCTTC,CASILTVSYNEQFF
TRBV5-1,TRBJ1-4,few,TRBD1,TGCGCCAGCAGCTTGGGACAGGGGGCATCTAATGAAAAACTGTTTTTT,CASSLGQGASNEKLFF
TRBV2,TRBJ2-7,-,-,TGTGCCACCAGAGGGGGGGTTAACTCCTACGAGCAGTACTTC,CATRGGVNSYEQYF